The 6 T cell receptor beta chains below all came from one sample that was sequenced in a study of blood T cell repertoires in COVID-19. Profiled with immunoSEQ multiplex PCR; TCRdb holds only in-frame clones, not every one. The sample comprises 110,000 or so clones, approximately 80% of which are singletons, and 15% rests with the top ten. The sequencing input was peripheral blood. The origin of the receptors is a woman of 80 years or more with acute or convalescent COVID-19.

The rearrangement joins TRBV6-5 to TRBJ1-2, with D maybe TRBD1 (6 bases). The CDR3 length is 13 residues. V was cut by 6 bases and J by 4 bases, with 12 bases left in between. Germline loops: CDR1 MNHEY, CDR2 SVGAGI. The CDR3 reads CASSRTEIYGYTF. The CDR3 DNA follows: TGTGCCAGCAGCCGGACAGAAATCTATGGCTACACCTTC.

CDR3 coding DNA: TGTGCCAGCAGCGCAGGGGACGTCGGGGAGCTGTTTTTT. Protein: CASSAGDVGELFF. This chain links TRBV12-3 or TRBV12-4 with TRBJ2-2; a possible D gene is TRBD1 (6 bases). Trimming removed 6 bases at V and 7 bases at J, with 12 bases between. The CDR3 length is 13 residues.

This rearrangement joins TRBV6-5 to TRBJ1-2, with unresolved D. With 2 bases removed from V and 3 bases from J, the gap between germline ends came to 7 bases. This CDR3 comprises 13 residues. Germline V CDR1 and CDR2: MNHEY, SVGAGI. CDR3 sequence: CASSYREDYGYTF. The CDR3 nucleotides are TGTGCCAGCAGTTACAGGGAGGACTATGGCTACACCTTC.

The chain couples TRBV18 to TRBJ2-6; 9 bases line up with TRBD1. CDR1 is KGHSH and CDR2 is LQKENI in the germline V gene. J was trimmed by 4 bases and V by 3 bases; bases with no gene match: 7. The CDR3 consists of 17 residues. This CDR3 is CASSPTGGTNGANVLTF. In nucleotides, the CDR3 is TGTGCCAGCTCACCTACAGGGGGCACTAACGGGGCCAACGTCCTGACTTTC.

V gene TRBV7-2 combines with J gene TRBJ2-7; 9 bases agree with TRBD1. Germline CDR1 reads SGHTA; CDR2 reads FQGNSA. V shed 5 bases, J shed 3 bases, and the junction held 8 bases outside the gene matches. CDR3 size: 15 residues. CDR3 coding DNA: TGTGCCAGCAGCCCCGGGGGGACAGGGAGCTACGAGCAGTACTTC. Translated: CASSPGGTGSYEQYF.

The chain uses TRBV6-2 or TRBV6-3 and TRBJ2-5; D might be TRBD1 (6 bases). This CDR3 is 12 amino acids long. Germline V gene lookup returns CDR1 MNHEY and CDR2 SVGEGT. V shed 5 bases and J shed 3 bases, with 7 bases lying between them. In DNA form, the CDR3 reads TGTGCCAGCAGTCGGACAGAAGAGACCCAGTACTTC. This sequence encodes CASSRTEETQYF.